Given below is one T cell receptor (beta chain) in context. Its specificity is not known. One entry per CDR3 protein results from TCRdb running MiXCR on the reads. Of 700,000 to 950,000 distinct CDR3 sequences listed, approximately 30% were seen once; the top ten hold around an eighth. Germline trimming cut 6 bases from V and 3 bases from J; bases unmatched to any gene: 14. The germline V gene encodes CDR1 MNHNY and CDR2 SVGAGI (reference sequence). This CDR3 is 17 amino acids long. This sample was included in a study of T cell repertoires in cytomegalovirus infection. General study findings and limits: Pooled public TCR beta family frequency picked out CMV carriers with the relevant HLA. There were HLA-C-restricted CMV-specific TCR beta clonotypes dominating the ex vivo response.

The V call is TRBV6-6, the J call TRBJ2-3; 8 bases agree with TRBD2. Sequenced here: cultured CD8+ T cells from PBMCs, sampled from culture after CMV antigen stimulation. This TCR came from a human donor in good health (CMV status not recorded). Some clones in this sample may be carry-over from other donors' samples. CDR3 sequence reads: CASRSPTAGGGTDTQYF. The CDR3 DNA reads TGTGCCAGCAGATCTCCGACTGCGGGGGGCGGGACAGATACGCAGTATTTT.